The 4 T cell receptor beta chains reported below all come from one sample, sequenced in a study of blood T cell repertoires in COVID-19. The repertoire was sequenced with immunoSEQ multiplex PCR; TCRdb's copy has only in-frame clones and lacks some. The table records under 75,000 clones, around 89% of them present only once. The specimen sequenced was peripheral blood. These receptors all stem from a man aged 45-65 years with acute or convalescent COVID-19.

The CDR3 DNA reads as TGTGCCAGCAGTAGCGGGCCTTCCAAAAACATTCAGTACTTC. It translates to CASSSGPSKNIQYF. The rearrangement joins TRBV6-2 or TRBV6-3 to TRBJ2-4, with a weak D call TRBD2 (6 bases). CDR1 and CDR2 (germline): MNHEY, SVGEGT. The length of the CDR3 is 14 residues. The V gene lost 5 bases and the J gene lost 2 bases, with 10 bases spanning the gap.

This chain connects TRBV4-2 to TRBJ2-3; TRBD1 matches 7 bases. V gave up 1 base and J gave up 6 bases; unmatched junction bases: 4. From germline, CDR1 is LGHNA and CDR2 YNFKEQ. CDR3 size: 14 residues. CDR3 nucleotides: TGTGCCAGCAGCCAAGGGACAGGAGGCGATACGCAGTATTTT. Its protein is CASSQGTGGDTQYF.

The rearrangement uses TRBV18 and TRBJ2-1; 8 bases match TRBD1. The germline V gene has CDR1 KGHSH and CDR2 LQKENI. This CDR3 has 14 residues. V lost 3 bases to trimming and J lost 5 bases; unmatched junction nucleotides: 3. Here the CDR3 reads CASSPKGQDNEQFF. The DNA for the CDR3 is TGTGCCAGCTCACCGAAGGGACAGGACAATGAGCAGTTCTTC.

The rearrangement links TRBV7-9 to TRBJ1-6; possible D gene TRBD1, 5 bases. CDR1 is SEHNR, CDR2 FQNEAQ, per germline (reference sequence). This CDR3 contains 16 residues. The germline V and J ends were trimmed by 4 bases and 7 bases, with 17 bases remaining between them. The CDR3 DNA reads TGTGCCAGCAGCTCCCCCGGGGGGTCCGCAAATTCACCCCTCCACTTT. It is translated as CASSSPGGSANSPLHF.